Given below is one T cell receptor beta chain in context. The antigen is undetermined. The sample originates from a study of cytomegalovirus exposure and HLA in healthy donors. Turning to the study itself: Unique TCRs numbering some 80 million, obtained from HLA-typed donors, made up an early data release.

Study-wide points: Productive rates of about 87% or about 30% were seen for most TCR beta V segments in an earlier analysis. Overall, approximately 150 TCR beta chains were annotated as cytomegalovirus-associated. There were three CMV-associated chains whose specificity for CMV antigens was confirmed in vitro.

The junction had 5 bases not matched to a gene; V was cut back by 4 bases and J by 2 bases. Germline values: CDR1 LNHDA, CDR2 SQIVND (reference sequence). The CDR3 loop spans 15 amino acids. The PCR used 60 Vbeta and 13 Jbeta primers. Profiling relied on immunoSEQ multiplex PCR, and the TCRdb table lists in-frame clones only, not all of them. Counted here are around 160,000 clones, roughly 80% occurring once; the ten biggest clones make up 2.5% to 3.5%. The source of this sequence is a man aged 35 to 55 in good health and CMV-seropositive. Sample: PBMCs. This rearrangement joins TRBV19 to TRBJ2-7, with 10 bases aligning to TRBD2. The CDR3 sequence is CASSTASGRAYEQYF. The CDR3 bases are TGTGCCAGTAGTACCGCAAGCGGGAGGGCCTACGAGCAGTACTTC.